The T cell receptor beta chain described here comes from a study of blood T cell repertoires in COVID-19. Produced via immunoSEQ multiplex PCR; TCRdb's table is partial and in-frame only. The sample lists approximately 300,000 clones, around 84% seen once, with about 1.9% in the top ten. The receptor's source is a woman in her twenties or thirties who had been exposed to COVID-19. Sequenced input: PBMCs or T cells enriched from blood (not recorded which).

CDR3 DNA: TGTGCCATCAGTGAGGGGACAGGGAACACCGGGGAGCTGTTTTTT. Its protein is CAISEGTGNTGELFF. The chain has TRBV10-3 and TRBJ2-2; TRBD1 matches 8 bases. Germline values: CDR1 ENHRY, CDR2 SYGVKD. The CDR3 is 15 residues long. The junction had 0 bases not matched to a gene; V was cut back by 2 bases and J by 1 base.